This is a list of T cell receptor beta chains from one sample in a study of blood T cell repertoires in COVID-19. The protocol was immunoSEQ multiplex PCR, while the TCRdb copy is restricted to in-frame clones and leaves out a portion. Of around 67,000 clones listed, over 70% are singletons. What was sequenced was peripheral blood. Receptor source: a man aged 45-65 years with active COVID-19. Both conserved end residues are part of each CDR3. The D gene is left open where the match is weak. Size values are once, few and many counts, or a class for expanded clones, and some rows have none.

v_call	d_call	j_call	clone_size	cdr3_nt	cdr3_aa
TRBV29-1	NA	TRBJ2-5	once	TGCAGCCACAGAAGAAACCAAGAGACCCAGTACTTC	CSHRRNQETQYF
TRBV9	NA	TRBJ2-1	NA	TGTGCCAGCAGCGTAGCGGGGTTAATAGCGAGCAATGAGCAGTTCTTC	CASSVAGLIASNEQFF
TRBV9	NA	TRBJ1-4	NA	TGTGCCAGCAGCGTAGGAGGGCGAGGTGAAAAACTGTTTTTT	CASSVGGRGEKLFF
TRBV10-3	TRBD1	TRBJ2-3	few	TGTGCTATAAAGTCGCAGACAGGGAGCACAGATACGCAGTATTTT	CAIKSQTGSTDTQYF
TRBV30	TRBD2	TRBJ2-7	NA	TGTGCCTGTGCTGACGGGACTACCTCCTACGAGCAGTACTTC	CACADGTTSYEQYF
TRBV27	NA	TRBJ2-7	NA	TGTGCCAGCAGTTTATTTCCCTCACAGCTCGAGCAGTACTTC	CASSLFPSQLEQYF
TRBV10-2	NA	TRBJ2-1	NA	TGCGCCAGCAGCGCCTACAATGAGCAGTTCTTC	CASSAYNEQFF
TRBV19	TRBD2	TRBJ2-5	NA	TGTGCCAGTAGTTTTTCGTTAGCGGGAAAAGAGACCCAGTACTTC	CASSFSLAGKETQYF
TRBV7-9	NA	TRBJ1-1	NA	TGTGCCAGCAGCTCCACGGGGGCTGAAGCTTTCTTT	CASSSTGAEAFF
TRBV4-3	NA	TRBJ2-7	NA	TGCGCCAGCAGCCAAGCTTATACGGCTCGAGGTTACGAGCAGTACTTC	CASSQAYTARGYEQYF
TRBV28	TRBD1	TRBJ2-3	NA	TGTGCCAGCAGTCCGACAGGGCGGACAGATACGCAGTATTTT	CASSPTGRTDTQYF
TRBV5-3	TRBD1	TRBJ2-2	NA	TGTGCCAGAAGCTTACCCGGGACAGGGAGGACCGGGGAGCTGTTTTTT	CARSLPGTGRTGELFF
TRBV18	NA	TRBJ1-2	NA	TGTGCCAGCTCACGACAGGATATGTATGGCTACACCTTC	CASSRQDMYGYTF
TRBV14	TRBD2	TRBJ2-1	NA	TGTGCCAGCAGCCTCATAGCGGGAGGGCGTTGGATCGATGAGCAGTTCTTC	CASSLIAGGRWIDEQFF
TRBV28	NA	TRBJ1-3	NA	TGTGCCAGCAGTTTCTCCGGGGTAGCATCTGGAAACACCATATATTTT	CASSFSGVASGNTIYF
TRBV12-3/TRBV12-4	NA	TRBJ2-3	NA	TGTGCCAGCAGTTTGGTTCTACTCGTGCAGTATTTT	CASSLVLLVQYF
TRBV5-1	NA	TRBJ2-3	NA	TGCGCCAGCAGCTTGGATCTGGGGCCGAGCGATACGCAGTATTTT	CASSLDLGPSDTQYF
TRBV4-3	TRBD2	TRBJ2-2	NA	TGCGCCAGCAGCCGGGGGACTAGCGGGAGTGACGGGGAGCTGTTTTTT	CASSRGTSGSDGELFF
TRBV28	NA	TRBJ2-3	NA	TGTGCCAGCAGTTTAAGAGTGGGCAGGGGTACAGATACGCAGTATTTT	CASSLRVGRGTDTQYF
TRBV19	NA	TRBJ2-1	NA	TGTGCCAGTAGTTTCCAGAGGCTTGGTGAGCAGTTCTTC	CASSFQRLGEQFF
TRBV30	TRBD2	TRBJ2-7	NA	TGTGCCTGGAGTGTTGGAGTAGCGGGACCCGAGCGCGAGCAGTACTTC	CAWSVGVAGPEREQYF
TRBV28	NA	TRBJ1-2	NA	TGTGCCAGCAGTTTGTTTGATGGGGCGGATGGTGGCTACACCTTC	CASSLFDGADGGYTF
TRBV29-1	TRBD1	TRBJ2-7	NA	TGCAGCGTTGATTTCGGGCAGGGGGCCCACGAGCAGTACTTC	CSVDFGQGAHEQYF
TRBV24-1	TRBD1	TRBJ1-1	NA	TGTGCCACCAGTGCCCGGACAGGGAAGGCTTTCTTT	CATSARTGKAFF
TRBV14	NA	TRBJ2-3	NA	TGTGCCAGCAGCCAAGGGACCCGCGGGCGCGTGGATACGCAGTATTTT	CASSQGTRGRVDTQYF
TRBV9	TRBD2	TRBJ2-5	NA	TGTGCCAGCAGCGAAGGGACTAGCGGGAGTCCCGAGACCCAGTACTTC	CASSEGTSGSPETQYF
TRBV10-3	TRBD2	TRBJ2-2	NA	TGTGCCATCAGCTCGGGACTAGCGGGAGGGCCGCATCACACCGGGGAGCTGTTTTTT	CAISSGLAGGPHHTGELFF
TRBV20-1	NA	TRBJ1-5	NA	TGCAGTGCTAGTGTTCGGGGGGCCGTTGGCAATCAGCCCCAGCATTTT	CSASVRGAVGNQPQHF
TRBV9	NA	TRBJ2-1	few	TGTGCCAGCAGCGTAGACGGACTACGCTCCTACAATGAGCAGTTCTTC	CASSVDGLRSYNEQFF
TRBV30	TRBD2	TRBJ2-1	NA	TGTGCCTGGAGTGTGGGACTAGCGGGAGGGTTGCAGTTCTTC	CAWSVGLAGGLQFF
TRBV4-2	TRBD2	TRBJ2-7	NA	TGTGCCAGCAGCCTGACAGGGACGCGGACTAGCGGGAGGGCCTACGAGCAGTACTTC	CASSLTGTRTSGRAYEQYF
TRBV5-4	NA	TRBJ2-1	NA	TGTGCCAGCAGCTCGGACAGACAGAGTTTCAATGAGCAGTTCTTC	CASSSDRQSFNEQFF
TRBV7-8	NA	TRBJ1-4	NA	TGTGCCAGCAGCTTAGCGGGGGGAGTTAGGGAAAAACTGTTTTTT	CASSLAGGVREKLFF
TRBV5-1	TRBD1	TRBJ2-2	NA	TGCGCCAGCAGCTTGGAAGGGACAGGGAACACCGGGGAGCTGTTTTTT	CASSLEGTGNTGELFF
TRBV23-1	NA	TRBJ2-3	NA	TGCGCCAGCAGTCAAAAAAAATCTAGCACAGATACGCAGTATTTT	CASSQKKSSTDTQYF
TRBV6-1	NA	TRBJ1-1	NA	TGTGCCAGCAGTGAAGCACATACAAAGAACACTGAAGCTTTCTTT	CASSEAHTKNTEAFF
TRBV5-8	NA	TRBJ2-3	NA	TGTGCCAGCAGCTTGAGTCTAGGATTCACAGATACGCAGTATTTT	CASSLSLGFTDTQYF
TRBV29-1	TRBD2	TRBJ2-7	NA	TGCAGCGTTGGGTCTAGCGGAACCTACGAGCAGTACTTC	CSVGSSGTYEQYF
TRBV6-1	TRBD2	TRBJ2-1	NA	TGTGCCAGCAGTGATGTCGGGCTAGCGGGCCCCAATGAGCAGTTCTTC	CASSDVGLAGPNEQFF
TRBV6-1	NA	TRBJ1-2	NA	TGTGCCAGCAGTGAAACTAGGCGGCGGACGTGGAGTTATGGCTACACCTTC	CASSETRRRTWSYGYTF
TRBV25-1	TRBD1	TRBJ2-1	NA	TGTGCCAGCAGGGATACAGGGGGCTCCTACAATGAGCAGTTCTTC	CASRDTGGSYNEQFF
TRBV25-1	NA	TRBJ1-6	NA	TGTGCCAGCAGAAAACCCGGGACTTCTTATAATTCACCCCTCCACTTT	CASRKPGTSYNSPLHF
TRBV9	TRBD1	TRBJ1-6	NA	TGTGCCAGCAGCGATCGGGACAGAAGTTCACCCCTCCACTTT	CASSDRDRSSPLHF
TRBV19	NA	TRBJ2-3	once	TGTGCCAGTAGCCGAGAGGATACGCAGTATTTT	CASSREDTQYF
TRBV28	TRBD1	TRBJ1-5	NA	TGTGCCAGCACTCCAGGGACAGCTAATCAGCCCCAGCATTTT	CASTPGTANQPQHF
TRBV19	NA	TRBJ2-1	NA	TGTGCCAGTAGTATGGGGGGATACTCCTACAATGAGCAGTTCTTC	CASSMGGYSYNEQFF
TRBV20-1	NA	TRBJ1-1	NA	TGCAGTGCTAGTCTACAGGGACTAGGGACTGAAGCTTTCTTT	CSASLQGLGTEAFF
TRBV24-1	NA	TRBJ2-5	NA	TGTGCCACCAGTACCGGGACACACCAAGAGACCCAGTACTTC	CATSTGTHQETQYF
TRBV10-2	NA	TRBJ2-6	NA	TGCGCCAGCCAGGGGAATGGGGCCAACGTCCTGACTTTC	CASQGNGANVLTF
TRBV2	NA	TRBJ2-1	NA	TGTGCCAGCCGTAAGGACTTCTTCTCCTCCTACAATGAGCAGTTCTTC	CASRKDFFSSYNEQFF
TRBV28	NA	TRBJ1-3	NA	TGTGCCAGCATCGGGGGGGGGCCAGGAAACACCATATATTTT	CASIGGGPGNTIYF
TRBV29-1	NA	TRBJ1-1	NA	TGCAGCGTAGGGGGACGACAGAACACTGAAGCTTTCTTT	CSVGGRQNTEAFF
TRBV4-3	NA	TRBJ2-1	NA	TGCGCCAGCAGCCAAGAAAGGCCGGGAGAGGTTGAGCAGTTCTTC	CASSQERPGEVEQFF
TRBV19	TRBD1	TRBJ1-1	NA	TGTGCCAGTCTGACAGGGGGTCTTCAAGCTTTCTTT	CASLTGGLQAFF
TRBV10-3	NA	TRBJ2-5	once	TGTGCCATCAGCGCCGGGAGTAGAGGGGAGACCCAGTACTTC	CAISAGSRGETQYF
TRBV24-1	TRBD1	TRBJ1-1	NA	TGTGCCACCAGTGAATCCGCTGGGACAGGGGGAGCTTTCTTT	CATSESAGTGGAFF
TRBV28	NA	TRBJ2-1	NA	TGTGCCAGCAACCCGACAGGCACCTACGGCAATGAGCAGTTCTTC	CASNPTGTYGNEQFF
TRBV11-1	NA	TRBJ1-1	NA	TGTGCCAGCAGCCCCAGACAGATCGGCACTGAAGCTTTCTTT	CASSPRQIGTEAFF
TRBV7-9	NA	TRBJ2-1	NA	TGTGCCAGCAGTGACTTTGGTTCCTACAATGAGCAGTTCTTC	CASSDFGSYNEQFF